Shown below are 27 T cell receptor beta chains from a single sample sequenced in a study of beta chain features in type 1 diabetes. Overall study findings and caveats: People with Type 1 diabetes carried modestly yet significantly shorter TCRB CDR3s in all four CD4+ subsets.

cDNA synthesis used the whole RNA isolate, giving expressed TCRB sequences. The repertoire was sequenced with immunoSEQ multiplex PCR; TCRdb's copy has only in-frame clones and lacks some. The data show some 350,000 clones, approximately 12% seen once. For these TCRs, the target antigens are not known. The sample was naive CD4+ T cells from blood. The receptors were sampled from a woman under 30 with type 1 diabetes.

This chain joins TRBV7-8 and TRBJ2-5, with 7 bases matching TRBD2. The CDR3 runs to 14 residues. Germline V lookup: CDR1 SGHVS, CDR2 FQNEAQ. Trimming took 7 bases from V and 0 from J; bases not matched to a gene: 5. This CDR3 is CASIRGSDQETQYF. The CDR3 bases are TGTGCCAGCATTCGCGGGAGCGACCAAGAGACCCAGTACTTC.

This clone showed up just a few times. The rearrangement uses TRBV7-9 and TRBJ2-1; maybe TRBD1 (6 bases). The V gene's germline CDR1 is SEHNR and CDR2 FQNEAQ (reference sequence). CDR3 size: 13 residues. Trimming removed 3 bases at V and 10 bases at J, with 13 bases between. In DNA, the CDR3 is TGTGCCAGCAGCTTCGCAGGGGCAGACGAGCAGTTCTTC. As protein: CASSFAGADEQFF.

This clone was seen only a few times. This chain connects TRBV5-4 to TRBJ2-5; 9 positions match TRBD2. With 4 bases clipped from V and 1 base from J, the junction kept 5 bases outside the gene matches. Per germline, CDR1 SGHNT and CDR2 YYREEE (reference sequence). There are 15 residues in the CDR3. The CDR3 spells CASSREAGGQETQYF. In DNA, the CDR3 is TGTGCCAGCAGCCGAGAAGCGGGAGGCCAAGAGACCCAGTACTTC.

The CDR3 sequence is CASSQEGGRGLAGGPSTDTQYF. The CDR3 DNA reads as TGCGCCAGCAGCCAAGAAGGGGGTAGAGGACTAGCGGGAGGGCCAAGCACAGATACGCAGTATTTT. J is TRBJ2-3 and V is TRBV4-3; 15 bases agree with TRBD2. V gave up 0 bases and J gave up 0 bases; unmatched junction bases: 13. CDR3 length: 22 residues. CDR1 is LGHNA and CDR2 is YSLEER in the germline V gene.

This clone has just a few counts. The CDR3 sequence is CASSDMGQVYEQYV. The DNA of the CDR3 is TGTGCCAGCAGTGACATGGGACAGGTATACGAGCAGTACGTC. The chain links TRBV6-4 to TRBJ2-7, with 8 bases identical to TRBD1. With 2 bases clipped from V and 4 bases from J, the junction kept 4 bases outside the gene matches. CDR1 is MRHNA, CDR2 SNTAGT, per germline. This CDR3 has 14 residues.

This clone was detected only a few times. This sample also contains other DNA sequences that code for the same CDR3. The rearrangement uses TRBV19 and TRBJ2-1; 14 nucleotides align to TRBD2. CDR3 size: 14 residues. CDR1 is LNHDA and CDR2 is SQIVND in the germline V gene (reference sequence). V lost 9 bases to trimming and J lost 10 bases; unmatched junction nucleotides: 8. CDR3 sequence: CASSRLAGGGEQFF. The CDR3 DNA sequence: TGTGCCAGCAGCAGACTAGCGGGAGGGGGCGAGCAGTTCTTC.

The chain recombines TRBV9 with TRBJ2-1, with 9 nucleotides matching TRBD2. In germline, CDR1 is SGDLS, CDR2 YYNGEE. V shed 6 bases and J 8 bases; nucleotides not matched to a gene: 21. The CDR3 has 18 residues. DNA for the CDR3: TGTGCCAGCATCAATCGTAGGTGGTGCGGGAGGGTTAAGGATGAGCAGTTCTTC. The encoded protein is CASINRRWCGRVKDEQFF. Based on the CDR3 plus reference TRBV9 and TRBJ2-1, the full variable domain is DSGVTQTPKHLITATGQRVTLRCSPRSGDLSVYWYQQSLDQGLQFLIQYYNGEERAKGNILERFSAQQFPDLHSELNLSSLELGDSALYFCASINRRWCGRVKDEQFFGPGTRLTVL.

CDR3 nucleotides: TGTGCCAGTACCGGACAGTACGATAGCAATCAGCCCCAGCATTTT. Its protein is CASTGQYDSNQPQHF. The chain couples TRBV19 to TRBJ1-5; TRBD1 might be the D (6 bases). CDR3 length: 15 residues. Per the germline V gene, CDR1 is LNHDA and CDR2 is SQIVND (reference sequence). Trimming took 7 bases from V and 0 from J, leaving 13 bases between them.

This clone occurred a few times. The chain has TRBV19 and TRBJ1-5, with D uncertain. Looked up from germline, CDR1 is LNHDA and CDR2 is SQIVND (reference sequence). V was trimmed by 5 bases and J by 6 bases, leaving 11 bases between them. CDR3 length: 13 residues. CDR3 sequence: CASSGSVSQPQHF. The CDR3 DNA sequence: TGTGCCAGTAGTGGTAGTGTTAGTCAGCCCCAGCATTTT.

Only a few counts were recorded for this clone. The chain joins TRBV27 to TRBJ1-1, with 8 bases lining up with TRBD1. V shed 5 bases, J shed 0 bases, and the junction held 5 bases outside the gene matches. There are 15 residues in the CDR3. CDR1 MNHEY and CDR2 SMNVEV come from the germline V gene (reference sequence). The DNA of the CDR3 is TGTGCCAGCAGTCTCGGACAGGGAGTGAACACTGAAGCTTTCTTT. Amino acids: CASSLGQGVNTEAFF.

This clone was found a few times. This chain connects TRBV7-2 to TRBJ2-4, with 7 bases identical to TRBD1. The CDR3 extends over 16 amino acids. CDR1 is SGHTA, CDR2 FQGNSA, per germline. The V segment lost 1 base and the J segment 3 bases; nucleotides outside the gene matches: 6. CDR3 bases: TGTGCCAGCAGCTTAGAAACCGGGACAGTCAAAAACATTCAGTACTTC. Translated: CASSLETGTVKNIQYF.

This clone was seen a few times. V and J are TRBV10-1 and TRBJ2-4, with 7 bases lining up with TRBD1. V was clipped by 5 bases and J by 8 bases; unmatched bases: 12. The CDR3 totals 15 residues. CDR1 WNHNN and CDR2 SYGVQD come from the germline V gene (reference sequence). The CDR3 bases are TGCGCCAGCAGTCCGGGACAGTCAACACGGGACATTCAGTACTTC. It is translated as CASSPGQSTRDIQYF.

This clone was recorded a few times. The chain employs TRBV18 and TRBJ1-1, with 12 bases fitting TRBD1. The CDR3 spans 18 residues. The germline V gene has CDR1 KGHSH and CDR2 LQKENI. With V trimmed by 1 base and J by 0 bases, 6 bases remained unmatched. For the CDR3, the DNA is TGTGCCAGCTCACCACGGGGACAGGGGGCTTTAATGAACACTGAAGCTTTCTTT. Amino acids: CASSPRGQGALMNTEAFF.

This clone was seen a handful of times. The chain is built from TRBV7-9 and TRBJ2-7; D might be TRBD1 (6 bases). Trimming stripped 1 base from V and 0 bases from J, with 19 bases between. Germline loops: CDR1 SEHNR, CDR2 FQNEAQ (reference sequence). The CDR3 covers 18 residues. In nucleotides, the CDR3 is TGTGCCAGCAGCTTAGGGCCTACAGGGTCCGGAAGCTCCTACGAGCAGTACGTC. It translates to CASSLGPTGSGSSYEQYV.

This clone was recorded many times. The chain links TRBV29-1 to TRBJ1-5; D is unclear. The germline V gene has CDR1 SQVTM and CDR2 ANQGSEA. The CDR3 loop spans 14 amino acids. Trimming took off 3 bases at V and 6 bases at J, with 15 bases between the two ends. CDR3 nucleotide sequence: TGCAGCGTTGAGCTGGGTACGGCAGGTCAGCCCCAGCATTTT. This sequence encodes CSVELGTAGQPQHF. The complete variable domain, with remaining parts taken from reference TRBV29-1 and TRBJ1-5, reads SAVISQKPSRDICQRGTSLTIQCQVDSQVTMMFWYRQQPGQSLTLIATANQGSEATYESGFVIDKFPISRPNLTFSTLTVSNMSPEDSSIYLCSVELGTAGQPQHFGDGTRLSIL.

There are a few counts of this clone. The chain couples TRBV7-8 to TRBJ2-7, with 8 bases that match TRBD2. This CDR3 has 14 amino acids. With 3 bases clipped from V and 3 bases from J, the junction kept 4 bases outside the gene matches. Germline V lookup: CDR1 SGHVS, CDR2 FQNEAQ. CDR3 nucleotide sequence: TGTGCCAGCAGCTTTCGAGCGGGAGACTACGAGCAGTACTTC. It codes for CASSFRAGDYEQYF.

J is TRBJ1-5 and V is TRBV5-6, with TRBD1 identical over 7 bases. This CDR3 spans 15 amino acids. Germline CDR1 and CDR2: SGHDT and YYEEEE. Trimming took 4 bases from V and 4 from J; bases not matched to a gene: 8. The CDR3 nucleotides are TGTGCCAGCAGCACCCAGGGGACAGAAAATCAGCCCCAGCATTTT. As protein: CASSTQGTENQPQHF.

This rearrangement joins TRBV7-2 to TRBJ2-1; D remains ambiguous. The V and J ends lost 2 bases and 5 bases respectively, with 10 bases between them. Germline loops: CDR1 SGHTA, CDR2 FQGNSA. This CDR3 comprises 14 residues. CDR3 coding DNA: TGTGCCAGCAGCTTATACGGAGTCCACAATGAGCAGTTCTTC. As protein: CASSLYGVHNEQFF.

The chain combines TRBV6-5 with TRBJ1-1, with D maybe TRBD1 (5 bases). V dropped 5 bases and J dropped 4 bases, with 17 bases sitting between them. The CDR3 sequence is 15 residues long. CDR1 and CDR2 from the germline V gene are MNHEY and SVGAGI. CDR3 region: CASSLLTGGITEAFF. The CDR3 coding sequence is TGTGCCAGCAGTCTCCTCACGGGGGGTATCACTGAAGCTTTCTTT.

There are a few counts of this clone. The chain links TRBV30 to TRBJ1-6, with 7 nucleotides matching TRBD1. The germline V gene has CDR1 GTSNPN and CDR2 SVGIG (reference sequence). With V trimmed by 1 base and J by 11 bases, 5 bases remained unmatched. This CDR3 comprises 13 residues. CDR3 protein: CAWSEEGATPLHF. The CDR3, as DNA: TGTGCCTGGAGTGAGGAGGGGGCTACACCCCTCCACTTT.

This chain connects TRBV2 to TRBJ2-7; D gene ambiguous. The CDR3 runs 11 residues. Germline assignment: CDR1 SNHLY and CDR2 FYNNEI. V dropped 4 bases and J dropped 6 bases, with 7 bases sitting between them. The CDR3 is CASSVLREQYF. The CDR3 DNA is TGTGCCAGCAGTGTTCTACGCGAGCAGTACTTC.

V usage is TRBV29-1 and J usage is TRBJ1-1, with D hard to call. Germline CDR1 SQVTM, CDR2 ANQGSEA. CDR3 length equals 13 residues. Trimming cost V 4 bases and J 4 bases, with 13 bases left between them. CDR3 in amino acids: CSVVATGGTEAFF. The CDR3 DNA is TGCAGCGTTGTGGCAACGGGTGGCACTGAAGCTTTCTTT.

In this sample, this clone turned up a few times. V usage is TRBV21-1 and J usage is TRBJ2-5; the D segment call TRBD2 is taken from the table without a DNA check. TRBV21-1 is a known pseudogene. The CDR3 has 17 amino acids. CDR3 residues: CASSKLAAASDQETQYF. The CDR3 nucleotides read TGTGCCAGCAGCAAACTAGCGGCCGCGTCGGACCAAGAGACCCAGTACTTC.

This clone has a handful of counts. The V and J genes are TRBV7-7 and TRBJ2-1; D is unresolved. V lost 4 bases and J lost 5, with 9 bases in between. The CDR3 covers 13 residues. Germline lookup yields CDR1 SSHAT and CDR2 FNYEAQ (reference sequence). CDR3 nucleotides: TGTGCCAGCAGCTCCCGACAAGACAATGAGCAGTTCTTC. Its translation: CASSSRQDNEQFF.

This clone was counted only a few times. V gene TRBV4-3 combines with J gene TRBJ2-3, with TRBD2 as a possible D gene (6 bases). Looked up from germline, CDR1 is LGHNA and CDR2 is YSLEER. The CDR3 length is 15 residues. Trimming took off 1 base at V and 4 bases at J, with 12 bases between the two ends. The CDR3 loop is CASSQGAPGADTQYF. The CDR3 DNA sequence: TGCGCCAGCAGCCAAGGGGCTCCGGGGGCAGATACGCAGTATTTT.

V usage is TRBV2 and J usage is TRBJ2-7; perhaps TRBD2 as D (5 bases). CDR3 length equals 12 residues. Germline CDR1 and CDR2: SNHLY and FYNNEI. The germline V and J ends were trimmed by 4 bases and 3 bases, with 7 bases remaining between them. CDR3 sequence reads: CASSVGGYEQYV. DNA for the CDR3: TGTGCCAGCAGTGTCGGAGGCTACGAGCAGTACGTC.

The V and J genes are TRBV2 and TRBJ2-1; 12 nucleotides align to TRBD2. J was trimmed by 15 bases and V by 2 bases; bases with no gene match: 11. The CDR3 is 15 residues long. CDR1 and CDR2 (germline): SNHLY, FYNNEI. CDR3 nucleotide sequence: TGTGCCAGCAGTGAATCGGCACTAGCGGGAGGCCTTCCGTTCTTC. The encoded protein is CASSESALAGGLPFF.